The present entry profiles one T cell receptor (beta chain) with its context. The CDR3 spans 18 residues. CDR1 and CDR2 from the germline V gene are MGHRA and YSYEKL. V shed 4 bases and J 0 bases; nucleotides not matched to a gene: 4. As processed by the authors: Amplified reference gene primers provided the basis for estimating nucleated cell counts. TCRdb's copy holds only in-frame clones and misses some; the assay was immunoSEQ multiplex PCR. V and J calls and clone size come straight from that table; D and trimming were deduced from the DNA. The sample lists some 300,000 clones; around 88% were seen once. These data come from a study of blood T cell repertoires in COVID-19. Study-level background: COVID-19 samples from acute and convalescent phases originated in the United States, Italy and Spain. In each case, the material was cDNA or gDNA derived from T cells, B-cell-depleted T cells, or PBMCs.

Sequencing was carried out using peripheral blood. The gene calls are TRBV4-1 and TRBJ2-4, with 15 bases fitting TRBD2. The receptor was derived from a woman aged 25 to 39 who had recovered from COVID-19. The CDR3 sequence: CASSPGLAGGVAKNIQYF. The CDR3 DNA reads TGCGCCAGCAGCCCCGGACTAGCGGGGGGGGTAGCCAAAAACATTCAGTACTTC.